The 9 T cell receptor beta chains listed next were all sequenced from one sample in a study of cytomegalovirus exposure and HLA in healthy donors. Profiling relied on immunoSEQ multiplex PCR, and the TCRdb table lists in-frame clones only, not all of them. The sample comprises approximately 270,000 clones, about 90% of which are singletons, and around 12% rests with the top ten. Sequenced material: PBMCs. These receptors originate from a man younger than 35 in good health and CMV-seropositive.

V usage is TRBV30 and J usage is TRBJ2-1, with a weak D call TRBD2 (6 bases). The germline CDR1 and CDR2 sequences are GTSNPN and SVGIG (reference sequence). This CDR3 has 16 amino acids. V was shortened by 3 bases and J by 0 bases, with 15 bases between the two germline ends. CDR3 amino acids: CAWSGGGGSSYNEQFF. CDR3 bases: TGTGCCTGGAGCGGGGGAGGAGGGAGCTCCTACAATGAGCAGTTCTTC.

The chain carries TRBV6-5 and TRBJ1-4; 7 positions match TRBD1. CDR3 length equals 16 residues. Germline CDR1 MNHEY, CDR2 SVGAGI. Germline trimming cut 1 base from V and 7 bases from J; bases unmatched to any gene: 9. CDR3 sequence: CASSYWTWTGGEKLFF. In DNA form, the CDR3 reads TGTGCCAGCAGTTACTGGACGTGGACAGGAGGTGAAAAACTGTTTTTT.

V and J are TRBV7-9 and TRBJ1-1, with D perhaps matching TRBD1 (5 bases). This CDR3 is 14 amino acids long. The ends were cut back, 4 bases at V and 1 base at J, with 10 bases in the middle. From germline, CDR1 is SEHNR and CDR2 FQNEAQ (reference sequence). CDR3 sequence reads: CASSWRQTNTEAFF. The CDR3 nucleotides read TGTGCCAGCAGCTGGCGACAGACGAACACTGAAGCTTTCTTT. Drawing the rest from reference TRBV7-9 and TRBJ1-1, the complete variable domain is DTGVSQNPRHKITKRGQNVTFRCDPISEHNRLYWYRQTLGQGPEFLTYFQNEAQLEKSRLLSDRFSAERPKGSFSTLEIQRTEQGDSAMYLCASSWRQTNTEAFFGQGTRLTVV.

The rearrangement uses TRBV2 and TRBJ2-7; 11 bases map to TRBD2. The germline gives CDR1 SNHLY, CDR2 FYNNEI. The CDR3 spans 14 residues. With 7 bases clipped from V and 5 bases from J, the junction kept 7 bases outside the gene matches. As DNA, the CDR3 is TGTGCCAGCAATCGACTAGCGGGAACAGACGAGCAGTACTTC. Its protein is CASNRLAGTDEQYF.

This clone was seen only a few times. The V call is TRBV7-9, the J call TRBJ1-2, with 7 bases identical to TRBD1. The length of the CDR3 is 14 residues. The junction had 6 bases not matched to a gene; V was cut back by 5 bases and J by 3 bases. Germline V lookup: CDR1 SEHNR, CDR2 FQNEAQ (reference sequence). The CDR3 sequence: CASSRQGRDYGYTF. The CDR3 region has the DNA TGTGCCAGCAGCCGACAGGGTCGGGACTATGGCTACACCTTC.

This chain joins TRBV28 and TRBJ2-5; a possible D gene is TRBD2 (5 bases). Germline values: CDR1 MDHEN, CDR2 SYDVKM. CDR3 length: 15 amino acids. V was trimmed by 2 bases and J by 0 bases, leaving 10 bases between them. CDR3 bases: TGTGCCAGCAGTTTAGCGGGCTATAACCAAGAGACCCAGTACTTC. Translation gives CASSLAGYNQETQYF.

This sequence joins TRBV4-3 and TRBJ1-4, with D perhaps TRBD1 (5 bases). V lost 3 bases and J lost 7, with 15 bases in between. The germline gives CDR1 LGHNA, CDR2 YSLEER. The CDR3 runs to 15 residues. Here the CDR3 reads CASSQGTRGGEKLFF. The CDR3 DNA reads TGCGCCAGCAGCCAGGGGACCCGTGGGGGTGAAAAACTGTTTTTT.

This clone occurred a few times. V and J are TRBV5-5 and TRBJ1-5; no clear D. The CDR3 is made up of 16 amino acids. The ends were cut back, 0 bases at V and 2 bases at J, with 12 bases in the middle. Germline CDR1 and CDR2: SGHKS and YYEKEE (reference sequence). In DNA form, the CDR3 reads TGTGCCAGCAGCTTGGAGTCCCCGGGTCGCAATCAGCCCCAGCATTTT. It specifies CASSLESPGRNQPQHF.

The genes are TRBV5-8 and TRBJ1-2; D gene unclear. The CDR3 contains 14 residues. Germline CDR1 SGHTS, CDR2 YDEGEE. Trimming removed 1 base at V and 3 bases at J, with 10 bases between. CDR3 nucleotides: TGTGCCAGCAGCTTGTTGGGATCGGACTATGGCTACACCTTC. It is translated as CASSLLGSDYGYTF.